This T cell receptor beta chain was sequenced in a study of T-cell reconstitution after alpha-beta-depleted transplantation in children. Whole-study results and caveats: After transplant, at about two months, alpha-beta T cells were reportedly derived from several hundred expanded graft clones. Newly produced T cells mostly accounted for T-cell counts and diversity one year post-transplant. Several patients had high TCRbeta diversity at day 60; it came from surviving recipient T cells and thymic progenitors.

To note about this clonotype: The antigen is unknown. A much larger clone differs by one base, so this may be a read error.

From germline, CDR1 is LGHNA and CDR2 YNFKEQ. The CDR3 runs to 15 residues. The TCRbeta library was prepared with unique molecular identifiers. TCRdb reprocessed the PCR reads with MiXCR, giving one entry per CDR3 protein. The sample holds approximately 290,000 distinct CDR3 sequences, under 14% seen once. The J gene is TRBJ2-7, the V gene TRBV4-2, with a weak D call TRBD2 (5 bases). This TCR was recovered from a male patient between 2 and 15 years old who had a stem cell transplant for chronic granulomatous disease, so the T cells may come from the graft donor. The sample in question was peripheral blood, obtained 180 days after TCRalphabeta/CD19-depleted stem cell transplant. This CDR3 reads CASSQVVASMAERYF. The DNA for the CDR3 is TGTGCCAGCAGCCAAGTTGTGGCTAGCATGGCCGAGCGGTACTTC.